This paragraph covers one T cell receptor (beta chain) sequence. Its target is not known. The sample is drawn from a study of T cells in localized non-small cell lung cancer. Study results and caveats: For the top 100 tumor clones, a median roughly 56 also appeared in adjacent lung. Longer survival (overall) was linked to higher T cell density in blood.

CDR1 SNHLY and CDR2 FYNNEI come from the germline V gene. This CDR3 region has 14 residues. Trimming took 7 bases from V and 0 from J, leaving 11 bases between them. Here immunoSEQ multiplex PCR was the method, and the copy in TCRdb shows in-frame clones only, minus some. This sample has roughly 4,500 clones; 30% to 40% occur once, and the top ten carry about 20%. The receptor comes from a man aged 40 to 75 with stage II squamous cell lung carcinoma. The sequencing used lung tumor tissue, collected before any cancer treatment. V gene TRBV2 combines with J gene TRBJ2-3; D is unclear. The CDR3 sequence: CASKYGSSTDTQYF. CDR3 sequence (DNA): TGTGCCAGCAAGTATGGTAGTAGCACAGATACGCAGTATTTT. The complete variable domain, with remaining parts taken from reference TRBV2 and TRBJ2-3, reads EPEVTQTPSHQVTQMGQEVILRCVPISNHLYFYWYRQILGQKVEFLVSFYNNEISEKSEIFDDQFSVERPDGSNFTLKIRSTKLEDSAMYFCASKYGSSTDTQYFGPGTRLTVL.